Below, 22 T cell receptor beta chains from the same sample are listed, as sequenced in a study of human T cells and chemical hapten exposure (dated by TCRdb to 2020 to 2023). This sample's time point label indicates: pre-sensitization, week 0. Reading the label with the study, this specimen's treatment or condition is: therapeutic diphenylcyclopropenone sensitization with weekly scalp DPC. The library was generated by RACE. The sequencing machine was a NextSeq 500. The public reads were reprocessed in TCRdb via fastp at Q25 and MiXCR, keeping in-frame beta chains. All rows with the same CDR3 protein become a single entry with the most common DNA and genes. Counted in this sample were 100,000 to 150,000 distinct CDR3 sequences; less than 15% of them appeared once. The top ten clones comprise roughly 2.8% of the sample. The sample was whole blood, taken in connection with sensitization to the hapten diphenylcyclopropenone (DPC). Every receptor here comes from a woman younger than 35 with alopecia areata. Some clones in this sample may be carry-over from other donors' samples.

This clonotype was found many times. J is TRBJ1-1 and V is TRBV7-9; D unclear. The CDR3 sequence is 13 residues long. CDR1 is SEHNR and CDR2 is FQNEAQ in the germline V gene (reference sequence). Trimming left V 3 bases short and J 2 bases short, with 7 bases between. The CDR3 bases are TGTGCCAGCAGCTTCGACCTTAACACTGAAGCTTTCTTT. This translates into CASSFDLNTEAFF.

Only a few counts were recorded for this clonotype. J is TRBJ2-5 and V is TRBV19; D remains ambiguous. V lost 2 bases and J lost 2, with 9 bases in between. CDR3 size: 14 residues. Germline V lookup: CDR1 LNHDA, CDR2 SQIVND (reference sequence). CDR3 amino acids: CASSILGGQETQYF. Here the CDR3 DNA reads TGTGCCAGTAGTATATTAGGCGGACAAGAGACCCAGTACTTC.

This clonotype showed up many times. In nucleotides, the CDR3 is TGTGCCAGCAGCTTACGGGTTAAGGGAGGCACCGGGGAGCTGTTTTTT. Translating it yields CASSLRVKGGTGELFF. The chain employs TRBV7-2 and TRBJ2-2, with a weak D call TRBD2 (6 bases). This CDR3 contains 16 residues. Germline V gives CDR1 SGHTA, CDR2 FQGNSA. V was clipped by 2 bases and J by 4 bases, with 14 bases between them.

This clonotype showed up many times. This chain connects TRBV14 to TRBJ1-5, with a possible D match to TRBD1 (6 bases). Trimming stripped 4 bases from V and 4 bases from J, with 23 bases between. The CDR3 runs to 18 residues. CDR1 is SGHDN, CDR2 FVKESK, per germline. This chain's CDR3 is CASSPYYLGGAGNQPQHF. CDR3 bases: TGTGCCAGCAGCCCATATTACCTGGGGGGCGCGGGAAATCAGCCCCAGCATTTT.

This clonotype was seen many times. The DNA for the CDR3 is TGTGCCAGCAGTACCGGGGTTGGGTCGGCCAAAAACATTCAGTACTTC. It is translated as CASSTGVGSAKNIQYF. The chain employs TRBV12-3 or TRBV12-4 and TRBJ2-4, with D possibly matching TRBD2 (5 bases). The CDR3 spans 16 residues. Trimming stripped 5 bases from V and 1 base from J, with 15 bases between.

This clonotype was recorded many times. V usage is TRBV11-2 and J usage is TRBJ1-2; TRBD1 agrees at 11 bases. V trimming: 4 bases; J trimming: 6 bases; junction bases outside the gene matches: 4. Germline loops: CDR1 SGHAT, CDR2 FQNNGV. The CDR3 sequence is 14 residues long. The CDR3 nucleotides are TGTGCCAGCAGCTCTCGGACAGGGGGCGATGGCTACACCTTC. Amino acid sequence: CASSSRTGGDGYTF.

This clonotype showed up many times. The CDR3 nucleotides read TGTGCCAGCAGTGAAACTAGCGGGGATGGGAATGAGCAGTTCTTC. This sequence encodes CASSETSGDGNEQFF. J is TRBJ2-1 and V is TRBV6-1; 10 positions agree with TRBD2. CDR1 is MNHNS, CDR2 SASEGT, per germline. The CDR3 is 15 amino acids. The junction had 5 bases not matched to a gene; V was cut back by 2 bases and J by 7 bases.

This clonotype was detected a few times. The rearrangement links TRBV9 to TRBJ1-1; D remains ambiguous. This CDR3 region has 13 residues. V dropped 0 bases and J dropped 4 bases, with 7 bases sitting between them. Looked up from germline, CDR1 is SGDLS and CDR2 is YYNGEE. The CDR3 reads CASSVETGTEAFF. DNA for the CDR3: TGTGCCAGCAGCGTAGAGACGGGCACTGAAGCTTTCTTT.

This clonotype was counted ten times or more. J is TRBJ1-5 and V is TRBV7-2; TRBD1 matches at 9 bases. This CDR3 spans 16 amino acids. Germline V CDR1 and CDR2: SGHTA, FQGNSA. J was trimmed by 0 bases and V by 7 bases; bases with no gene match: 7. As DNA, the CDR3 is TGTGCCAGCACCCAAACAGGGGGCTATAGCAATCAGCCCCAGCATTTT. It specifies CASTQTGGYSNQPQHF.

This clonotype occurred many times. The chain has TRBV14 and TRBJ2-6, with a tentative D call TRBD1 (5 bases). V lost 4 bases to trimming and J lost 0 bases, with 19 bases between them. Germline CDR1 reads SGHDN; CDR2 reads FVKESK. The CDR3 consists of 19 residues. The CDR3 loop is CASSPRSPGLFSGANVLTF. The DNA of the CDR3 is TGTGCCAGCAGCCCAAGATCCCCAGGGCTTTTCTCTGGGGCCAACGTCCTGACTTTC.

CDR3 nucleotides: TGCAGCGTTATTAGCGGGGGGTCCTACGAGCAGTACTTC. This codes for CSVISGGSYEQYF. V is TRBV29-1 and J is TRBJ2-7; TRBD2 aligns across 10 bases. V trimming: 5 bases; J trimming: 1 base; junction bases outside the gene matches: 2. CDR3 length equals 13 residues. In germline, CDR1 is SQVTM, CDR2 ANQGSEA.

This clonotype was detected ten times or more. The chain combines TRBV5-1 with TRBJ2-2; 9 bases line up with TRBD2. Unmatched junction bases numbered 8, after V lost 4 bases and J lost 4 bases. The CDR3 totals 16 residues. Per germline, CDR1 SGHRS and CDR2 YFSETQ. CDR3: CASSPHSGGTTGELFF. The CDR3 nucleotides read TGCGCCAGCAGCCCCCATAGCGGGGGCACCACCGGGGAGCTGTTTTTT.

This clonotype was detected many times. The chain employs TRBV5-4 and TRBJ2-7; D ambiguous. The CDR3 covers 13 residues. Looked up from germline, CDR1 is SGHNT and CDR2 is YYREEE (reference sequence). Trimming cost V 5 bases and J 6 bases, with 15 bases left between them. The CDR3 region has the DNA TGTGCCAGCAGAGGCCAGTCACCTACCGAGCAGTACTTC. Translating gives CASRGQSPTEQYF.

The chain uses TRBV7-2 and TRBJ1-1; tentatively, D is TRBD1 (6 bases). CDR3 size: 13 residues. Germline CDR1 reads SGHTA; CDR2 reads FQGNSA. The V end was cut by 1 base, the J end by 11 bases, with 14 bases between. CDR3 DNA: TGTGCCAGCAGCTTAGACAGGGCTGGCCTCGCTTTCTTT. This gives the protein CASSLDRAGLAFF.

This clonotype was seen a handful of times. The chain joins TRBV12-3 or TRBV12-4 to TRBJ2-1; 8 positions agree with TRBD1. Trimming removed 1 base from V and 5 bases from J; junction bases left unmatched: 1. This CDR3 has 14 residues. The CDR3, as DNA: TGTGCCAGCAGTTTAGGGACAGGGAACAATGAGCAGTTCTTC. The encoded protein is CASSLGTGNNEQFF.

This chain joins TRBV25-1 and TRBJ1-5; 7 bases map to TRBD1. V gave up 3 bases and J gave up 2 bases; unmatched junction bases: 4. Looked up from germline, CDR1 is MGHDK and CDR2 is SYGVNS. CDR3 length: 15 amino acids. DNA for the CDR3: TGTGCCAGCAGTGAGACCGGGACAGGCAATCAGCCCCAGCATTTT. It specifies CASSETGTGNQPQHF.

In this sample, this clonotype turned up a few times. The chain uses TRBV5-1 and TRBJ2-1, with D unresolved. V was trimmed by 0 bases and J by 9 bases, leaving 13 bases between them. Per germline, CDR1 SGHRS and CDR2 YFSETQ. There are 14 residues in the CDR3. The CDR3 DNA follows: TGCGCCAGCAGCTTGGGTTTGGGTCCAGGTGAGCAGTTCTTC. This codes for CASSLGLGPGEQFF.

The J gene is TRBJ2-1, the V gene TRBV7-2, with a tentative D call TRBD2 (5 bases). CDR3 length: 13 residues. Germline V gene data show CDR1 as SGHTA and CDR2 as FQGNSA. Trimming stripped 6 bases from V and 2 bases from J, with 8 bases between. In nucleotides, the CDR3 is TGTGCCAGCAGGGACGGGACCTACAATGAGCAGTTCTTC. This gives the protein CASRDGTYNEQFF. The variable domain in full, completed from reference TRBV7-2 and TRBJ2-1, reads GAGVSQSPSNKVTEKGKDVELRCDPISGHTALYWYRQSLGQGLEFLIYFQGNSAPDKSGLPSDRFSAERTGGSVSTLTIQRTQQEDSAVYLCASRDGTYNEQFFGPGTRLTVL.

The rearrangement links TRBV5-1 to TRBJ2-7, with D uncertain. Germline lookup yields CDR1 SGHRS and CDR2 YFSETQ. The CDR3 has 14 residues. With 1 base removed from V and 0 bases from J, the gap between germline ends came to 8 bases. The CDR3 protein is CASSLSGDSYEQYF. The CDR3 nucleotides are TGCGCCAGCAGCTTGTCTGGGGACTCCTACGAGCAGTACTTC. Combining the CDR3 with reference TRBV5-1 and TRBJ2-7 gives the whole variable domain KAGVTQTPRYLIKTRGQQVTLSCSPISGHRSVSWYQQTPGQGLQFLFEYFSETQRNKGNFPGRFSGRQFSNSRSEMNVSTLELGDSALYLCASSLSGDSYEQYFGPGTRLTVT.

This clonotype has more than one count but fewer than ten. The chain has TRBV18 and TRBJ2-7, with D perhaps being TRBD1 or TRBD2 (6 bases each). V shed 0 bases and J shed 6 bases, with 9 bases lying between them. CDR3 length: 13 amino acids. The germline V gene has CDR1 KGHSH and CDR2 LQKENI. The CDR3 is CASSPPTGAEQYF. The CDR3, as DNA: TGTGCCAGCTCACCACCGACGGGGGCCGAGCAGTACTTC.

The genes are TRBV5-8 and TRBJ1-4; D is undetermined. The germline V and J ends were trimmed by 4 bases and 8 bases, with 15 bases remaining between them. Germline-derived CDR1 and CDR2 are SGHTS and YDEGEE. The CDR3 runs 14 residues. Here the CDR3 DNA reads TGTGCCAGCAGCCCCCCGCGCATCGGGGAAAAACTGTTTTTT. It translates to CASSPPRIGEKLFF.

This clonotype was found a few times. This sequence joins TRBV20-1 and TRBJ2-1, with a possible D match to TRBD2 (5 bases). V lost 0 bases and J lost 2, with 11 bases in between. Per germline, CDR1 DFQATT and CDR2 SNEGSKA (reference sequence). The CDR3 is 15 residues long. Here the CDR3 reads CSARDFSGTYNEQFF. The CDR3, as DNA: TGCAGTGCTAGAGATTTTTCGGGGACCTACAATGAGCAGTTCTTC.